The 32 T cell receptor beta chains below were found in one sample sequenced in a study of T-cell reconstitution after alpha-beta-depleted transplantation in children (dated by TCRdb to 2016 to 2017). The library was made by PCR. This sample was sequenced with an Illumina HiSeq 2500. Molecular barcoding was employed in the preparation of TCR libraries, with unique molecular identifiers being used to normalize TCRbeta repertoire quantification. The public sequencing data were trimmed at Q25 with fastp and processed into clonotypes with MiXCR by TCRdb, which kept only in-frame beta chains. Each CDR3 protein gets just one entry, which takes the most common genes and DNA from the rows behind it. The sample table records hundreds of thousands of distinct CDR3 sequences; 10% to 15% of these occur just once. The ten largest clonotypes hold around 4.5% of the sample. The sequences come from PBMCs, collected from the stem cell graft. The receptors were sampled from a human donor who donated a stem cell graft to a child with Fanconi anemia.

This clonotype was seen repeatedly, ten times or more. The J gene is TRBJ2-1, the V gene TRBV7-9; D is uncertain. V was shortened by 2 bases and J by 7 bases, with 6 bases between the two germline ends. This CDR3 has 12 residues. Looked up from germline, CDR1 is SEHNR and CDR2 is FQNEAQ (reference sequence). The CDR3 coding sequence is TGTGCCAGCAGCTTAATAGCAAATGAGCAGTTCTTC. It encodes CASSLIANEQFF.

This clonotype was recorded many times. This chain connects TRBV6-6 to TRBJ1-3, with D possibly matching TRBD1 (6 bases). V lost 4 bases and J 2 bases, leaving 12 bases between the germline ends. From germline, CDR1 is MNHNY and CDR2 SVGAGI (reference sequence). The CDR3 runs to 15 residues. CDR3 bases: TGTGCCAGCAGTTTCACAGGGATCACTGGAAACACCATATATTTT. It encodes CASSFTGITGNTIYF.

This clonotype was observed many times. The chain has TRBV7-9 and TRBJ1-2; D is perhaps TRBD1 (5 bases). The germline gives CDR1 SEHNR, CDR2 FQNEAQ (reference sequence). V was cut by 8 bases and J by 3 bases, with 16 bases left in between. The CDR3 consists of 14 residues. The chain's CDR3 is CASFRDVGDYGYTF. In DNA form, the CDR3 reads TGTGCCAGCTTCCGGGACGTAGGCGACTATGGCTACACCTTC.

This rearrangement joins TRBV5-1 to TRBJ2-1, with D perhaps matching TRBD2 (5 bases). This CDR3 comprises 16 residues. V was cut by 0 bases and J by 2 bases, with 12 bases left in between. The germline gives CDR1 SGHRS, CDR2 YFSETQ. The DNA of the CDR3 is TGCGCCAGCAGCTTGGCCCGGGGTATGACCTACAATGAGCAGTTCTTC. It is translated as CASSLARGMTYNEQFF.

This clonotype was seen ten or more times. The rearrangement joins TRBV5-1 to TRBJ2-2, with D possibly TRBD2 on 6 matching bases. The CDR3 totals 16 residues. V lost 0 bases, J lost 4 bases, and 13 bases lay in between. Germline V CDR1 and CDR2: SGHRS, YFSETQ. CDR3 sequence: CASSLGQGRSTGELFF. CDR3 sequence (DNA): TGCGCCAGCAGCTTGGGGCAAGGGAGGAGCACCGGGGAGCTGTTTTTT.

This rearrangement joins TRBV5-1 to TRBJ1-2; a weak D match, TRBD1 (6 bases). Germline CDR1 SGHRS, CDR2 YFSETQ. V shed 4 bases and J shed 6 bases, with 10 bases lying between them. CDR3 length: 12 residues. DNA for the CDR3: TGCGCCAGCAGCCAGTACAGGGATGGCTACACCTTC. This encodes CASSQYRDGYTF. Filled out from reference TRBV5-1 and TRBJ1-2, the complete variable domain reads KAGVTQTPRYLIKTRGQQVTLSCSPISGHRSVSWYQQTPGQGLQFLFEYFSETQRNKGNFPGRFSGRQFSNSRSEMNVSTLELGDSALYLCASSQYRDGYTFGSGTRLTVV.

This clonotype has at least ten counts. The chain combines TRBV15 with TRBJ1-1, with D unclear. Germline V gene lookup returns CDR1 LNHNV and CDR2 YYDKDF (reference sequence). The CDR3 has 16 amino acids. V lost 0 bases and J 5 bases, leaving 16 bases between the germline ends. CDR3 nucleotide sequence: TGTGCCACCAGCAGAGATCCAGGACCAAGGAGGACTGAAGCTTTCTTT. Translation gives CATSRDPGPRRTEAFF.

This chain links TRBV5-1 with TRBJ2-1; 9 bases are a match to TRBD1. The CDR3 is 16 residues long. The germline CDR1 and CDR2 sequences are SGHRS and YFSETQ. J lost 5 bases, V lost 3 bases, and 9 bases had no gene match. The CDR3 loop is CASSSSPGQGDNEQFF. The CDR3 DNA follows: TGCGCCAGCAGCTCATCACCGGGACAGGGCGACAATGAGCAGTTCTTC.

The chain employs TRBV28 and TRBJ2-1, with 8 bases lining up with TRBD2. J lost 1 base, V lost 7 bases, and 12 bases had no gene match. The CDR3 covers 17 residues. Germline V CDR1 and CDR2: MDHEN, SYDVKM. CDR3 nucleotide sequence: TGTGCCAGCACTTCATCGGGGGGCGGGGGGTCCTACAATGAGCAGTTCTTC. It specifies CASTSSGGGGSYNEQFF.

The gene calls are TRBV5-1 and TRBJ2-7; D unclear. This CDR3 is 13 amino acids long. V was trimmed by 4 bases and J by 2 bases, leaving 10 bases between them. Germline lookup yields CDR1 SGHRS and CDR2 YFSETQ. CDR3 coding DNA: TGCGCCAGCAGCGGTGTGGGCCCCTACGAGCAGTACTTC. Translated, it gives CASSGVGPYEQYF.

V is TRBV24-1 and J is TRBJ2-1; D is perhaps TRBD2 (5 bases). V gave up 0 bases and J gave up 10 bases, with 12 bases separating them. Germline CDR1 reads KGHDR; CDR2 reads SFDVKD. This CDR3 is 14 amino acids long. The CDR3 nucleotides are TGTGCCACCAGTGATTTGCTAGCCGGTGAAGAGCAGTTCTTC. It encodes CATSDLLAGEEQFF.

This clonotype was observed many times. CDR3 loop: CASRREAGANVLTF. In nucleotides, the CDR3 is TGTGCCAGCAGACGGGAGGCTGGGGCCAACGTCCTGACTTTC. This sequence joins TRBV7-9 and TRBJ2-6; TRBD2 agrees at 7 bases. The CDR3 is made up of 14 amino acids. Trimming cost V 6 bases and J 2 bases; bases outside gene matches: 1. CDR1 and CDR2 from the germline V gene are SEHNR and FQNEAQ (reference sequence).

This clonotype came up a few times. CDR3 in DNA: TGCGCCAGCAGCTTCGCATTCGGGACTAGCGGGGGGCTCACAGATACGCAGTATTTT. Encoded protein: CASSFAFGTSGGLTDTQYF. J is TRBJ2-3 and V is TRBV5-1; 15 bases align to TRBD2. Germline-derived CDR1 and CDR2 are SGHRS and YFSETQ. CDR3 length: 19 residues. Trimming at V came to 2 bases and at J to 2 bases, leaving 9 bases not matched to a gene.

There are a few counts of this clonotype. The rearrangement joins TRBV7-8 to TRBJ1-5; TRBD1 matches 7 bases. V was clipped by 0 bases and J by 7 bases; unmatched bases: 3. This CDR3 is 14 amino acids long. Germline assignment: CDR1 SGHVS and CDR2 FQNEAQ. In DNA, the CDR3 is TGTGCCAGCAGCTTAGCGGGACAGCTACAGCCCCAGCATTTT. It specifies CASSLAGQLQPQHF.

The table lists this clonotype with many counts. The genes are TRBV11-2 and TRBJ2-5; D may be TRBD1 (5 bases). CDR1 is SGHAT, CDR2 FQNNGV, per germline. The CDR3 contains 11 residues. V was shortened by 4 bases and J by 10 bases, with 10 bases between the two germline ends. This chain's CDR3 is CASSSGQNQYF. The DNA for the CDR3 is TGTGCCAGCAGCTCTGGACAAAACCAGTACTTC.

This clonotype was seen ten or more times. The CDR3 DNA reads as TGTGCCAGCAGCTCCACTGGGGCTAGCGGGGGGCCAGATACGCAGTATTTT. This codes for CASSSTGASGGPDTQYF. The chain links TRBV12-3 or TRBV12-4 to TRBJ2-3, with 11 bases matching TRBD2. CDR3 length: 17 amino acids. V trimming: 6 bases; J trimming: 4 bases; junction bases outside the gene matches: 12.

This clonotype was picked up many times. The chain links TRBV20-1 to TRBJ2-3; TRBD2 matches at 7 bases. There are 14 residues in the CDR3. Germline V gives CDR1 DFQATT, CDR2 SNEGSKA (reference sequence). After removal of 6 bases from V and 2 bases from J, the junction contained 8 bases not matched to a gene. In DNA, the CDR3 is TGCAGTGCCCTTAAGCGGGACCCCACAGATACGCAGTATTTT. Protein: CSALKRDPTDTQYF.

The chain recombines TRBV6-1 with TRBJ2-1; D gene unclear. V lost 3 bases, J lost 9 bases, and 9 bases lay in between. This CDR3 is built from 12 residues. Germline CDR1 and CDR2: MNHNS and SASEGT. The CDR3 spells CASSDWGSEQFF. The CDR3 nucleotides are TGTGCCAGCAGTGATTGGGGAAGTGAGCAGTTCTTC.

A few counts support this clonotype. The chain couples TRBV7-9 to TRBJ2-7; 9 bases align to TRBD1. Looked up from germline, CDR1 is SEHNR and CDR2 is FQNEAQ (reference sequence). The CDR3 contains 13 residues. The V gene end was trimmed by 3 bases and the J gene end by 6 bases; junction bases not matched to a gene: 3. The CDR3: CASSFTGGGEQYF. For the CDR3, the DNA is TGTGCCAGCAGCTTTACAGGGGGCGGCGAGCAGTACTTC.

About this clonotype: One end of the junction fails to match germline, which may point to a read error. The J gene is TRBJ2-1, the V gene TRBV7-2; weak D call: TRBD2 (5 bases). CDR1 SGHTA and CDR2 FQGNSA come from the germline V gene. CDR3 length equals 14 residues. The CDR3 is CASSGWTGRNEHFF. The CDR3 DNA reads as TGTGCCAGCAGCGGGTGGACTGGACGGAATGAGCATTTCTTC.

The table lists this clonotype with a few counts. The chain joins TRBV5-5 to TRBJ1-6; D remains unclear. V lost 0 bases to trimming and J lost 9 bases, with 13 bases between them. The CDR3 has 15 residues. Germline CDR1 reads SGHKS; CDR2 reads YYEKEE (reference sequence). The CDR3, as DNA: TGTGCCAGCAGCTTGGGCCCGAGCCTTAGTTCACCCCTCCACTTT. As protein: CASSLGPSLSSPLHF.

This clonotype was counted a few times. The rearrangement links TRBV20-1 to TRBJ2-5; possibly TRBD1 for D (6 bases). Trimming pared 5 bases from V and 4 bases from J, leaving 17 bases between. Germline CDR1 is DFQATT and CDR2 is SNEGSKA (reference sequence). The CDR3 loop spans 14 amino acids. CDR3 residues: CSARDRIGVETQYF. The DNA for the CDR3 is TGCAGTGCTCGCGACAGGATCGGAGTAGAGACCCAGTACTTC.

The sample holds many counts of this clonotype. The chain has TRBV5-1 and TRBJ1-3, with a weak D call TRBD1 (5 bases). Trimming removed 3 bases at V and 1 base at J, with 14 bases between. Germline assignment: CDR1 SGHRS and CDR2 YFSETQ. This CDR3 contains 16 residues. CDR3 bases: TGCGCCAGCAGCTGGGGCCCCGGGGCGTCTGGAAACACCATATATTTT. This sequence encodes CASSWGPGASGNTIYF. Full variable domain (missing parts from reference TRBV5-1 and TRBJ1-3): KAGVTQTPRYLIKTRGQQVTLSCSPISGHRSVSWYQQTPGQGLQFLFEYFSETQRNKGNFPGRFSGRQFSNSRSEMNVSTLELGDSALYLCASSWGPGASGNTIYFGEGSWLTVV.

This clonotype appeared a few times. V and J are TRBV7-2 and TRBJ2-1, with D unclear. Germline loops: CDR1 SGHTA, CDR2 FQGNSA. Trimming cost V 2 bases and J 4 bases, with 9 bases left between them. The CDR3 is made up of 14 amino acids. The CDR3: CASSLLSEYNEQFF. DNA for the CDR3: TGTGCCAGCAGCTTATTATCAGAGTACAATGAGCAGTTCTTC.

This clonotype appeared a few times. The V call is TRBV2, the J call TRBJ2-3; no definite D call. Per the germline V gene, CDR1 is SNHLY and CDR2 is FYNNEI. With 6 bases removed from V and 6 bases from J, the gap between germline ends came to 13 bases. The CDR3 runs to 13 residues. The CDR3 reads CASRGNSRDTQYF. The CDR3 DNA reads TGTGCCAGCAGGGGAAACAGTCGGGATACGCAGTATTTT.

CDR3 region: CASSYGAGDNSPLHF. In DNA form, the CDR3 reads TGTGCCAGCAGTTACGGGGCAGGGGATAATTCACCCCTCCACTTT. The chain has TRBV6-5 and TRBJ1-6, with D maybe TRBD1 (6 bases). In germline, CDR1 is MNHEY, CDR2 SVGAGI. Trimming took off 2 bases at V and 5 bases at J, with 10 bases between the two ends. The CDR3 loop spans 15 amino acids.

This clonotype was found many times. This chain's CDR3 is CASSFIHGEAFF. CDR3 DNA: TGCGCCAGCAGCTTTATCCACGGTGAAGCTTTCTTT. The V call is TRBV5-1, the J call TRBJ1-1; D unresolved. CDR1 and CDR2 (germline): SGHRS, YFSETQ. V lost 2 bases, J lost 7 bases, and 9 bases lay in between. The CDR3 consists of 12 residues.

This clonotype was detected many times. The gene calls are TRBV10-3 and TRBJ2-5; 11 positions match TRBD2. Unmatched junction bases numbered 9, after V lost 3 bases and J lost 0 bases. This CDR3 has 18 amino acids. Germline V gene sequence: CDR1 ENHRY, CDR2 SYGVKD. The CDR3, as DNA: TGTGCCATCAGTGATCCCCTTAGCGGGGGGGTCAACCAAGAGACCCAGTACTTC. Protein product: CAISDPLSGGVNQETQYF.

This clonotype appeared many times. The chain combines TRBV28 with TRBJ2-1, with TRBD2 matching 12 bases. Unmatched junction bases numbered 11, after V lost 5 bases and J lost 9 bases. The CDR3 is made up of 16 amino acids. CDR1 and CDR2 from the germline V gene are MDHEN and SYDVKM. The CDR3 spells CASSPASGGALFEQFF. CDR3 nucleotide sequence: TGTGCCAGCAGTCCGGCTAGCGGGGGGGCCCTTTTTGAGCAGTTCTTC.

This clonotype was observed at least ten times. The gene calls are TRBV20-1 and TRBJ1-4; 9 bases line up with TRBD1. The CDR3 has 13 residues. With 7 bases clipped from V and 4 bases from J, the junction kept 4 bases outside the gene matches. Germline assignment: CDR1 DFQATT and CDR2 SNEGSKA (reference sequence). The CDR3 spells CSVEDRGNEKLFF. The CDR3 region has the DNA TGCAGTGTAGAGGACAGGGGTAATGAAAAACTGTTTTTT.

This clonotype appeared many times. V and J are TRBV6-1 and TRBJ1-1, with 9 bases lining up with TRBD1. Germline V CDR1 and CDR2: MNHNS, SASEGT. The trim removed 5 bases at V and 2 bases at J, leaving 3 bases unmatched. This CDR3 is built from 14 residues. This CDR3 is CASSKTGGNTEAFF. The CDR3 bases are TGTGCCAGCAGTAAGACAGGGGGAAACACTGAAGCTTTCTTT.

The chain joins TRBV28 to TRBJ2-5; 7 nucleotides match TRBD1. Trimming took 10 bases from V and 1 from J; bases not matched to a gene: 3. The CDR3 runs to 12 residues. Germline V gives CDR1 MDHEN, CDR2 SYDVKM. The CDR3 nucleotides are TGTGCCACCGGGACAGCCCAAGAGACCCAGTACTTC. Protein: CATGTAQETQYF.